Shown below are 14 T cell receptor beta chains from a single sample sequenced in a study of blood T cell repertoires in COVID-19. Method: immunoSEQ multiplex PCR; TCRdb's copy keeps in-frame clones and lacks some. Among about 110,000 clones listed, 88% were seen once. Sequenced material: peripheral blood. The receptors here all came from a man aged 50 to 60 with active or convalescent COVID-19.

The chain carries TRBV27 and TRBJ1-5; D call uncertain. CDR3 length: 15 amino acids. The V gene lost 1 base and the J gene lost 0 bases, with 7 bases spanning the gap. CDR1 is MNHEY and CDR2 is SMNVEV in the germline V gene (reference sequence). CDR3 amino acids: CASSLWPDSNQPQHF. CDR3 in DNA: TGTGCCAGCAGTTTATGGCCCGATAGCAATCAGCCCCAGCATTTT.

About this clone itself: At the DNA level, this CDR3 is encoded by other sequences in the same sample as well. The V gene is TRBV27, the J gene TRBJ2-7, with D hard to call. Trimming shortened V by 6 bases and J by 6 bases, and 9 bases separated the two germline ends. Germline V gene lookup returns CDR1 MNHEY and CDR2 SMNVEV (reference sequence). The CDR3 has 11 amino acids. The CDR3 loop is CASSLGGEQYF. The CDR3 nucleotides read TGTGCCAGCAGCCTCGGCGGCGAGCAGTACTTC.

The chain uses TRBV27 and TRBJ2-2, with D tentatively TRBD1 (6 bases). Looked up from germline, CDR1 is MNHEY and CDR2 is SMNVEV (reference sequence). V shed 2 bases and J shed 2 bases, with 12 bases lying between them. The CDR3 is 16 amino acids. This CDR3 reads CASSLIGQINTGELFF. Here the CDR3 DNA reads TGTGCCAGCAGTTTAATAGGACAGATAAACACCGGGGAGCTGTTTTTT.

This chain links TRBV12-3 or TRBV12-4 with TRBJ1-4, with D hard to call. The V and J ends lost 4 bases and 8 bases respectively, with 5 bases between them. The CDR3 extends over 11 amino acids. The CDR3 sequence: CASSSQEKLFF. The CDR3 DNA follows: TGTGCCAGCAGTTCCCAAGAAAAACTGTTTTTT.

The chain joins TRBV10-3 to TRBJ1-1, with D possibly TRBD1 on 5 matching bases. The length of the CDR3 is 13 residues. The V gene lost 8 bases and the J gene lost 7 bases, with 17 bases spanning the gap. Germline loops: CDR1 ENHRY, CDR2 SYGVKD. Written as DNA, the CDR3 is TGTGCCATCCGGGCAGGCCCGGGGGTTGAAGCTTTCTTT. The encoded protein is CAIRAGPGVEAFF.

The chain joins TRBV24-1 to TRBJ2-1, with TRBD2 identical over 7 bases. CDR1 and CDR2 from the germline V gene are KGHDR and SFDVKD. The ends lost 3 bases at V and 10 bases at J; junction bases unmatched: 8. This CDR3 contains 14 residues. The CDR3 DNA sequence: TGTGCCACCAGTGATAGGGAGGGACTTGGAGAGCAGTTCTTC. Amino acids: CATSDREGLGEQFF.

This clone was observed a single time. The chain combines TRBV9 with TRBJ1-1; 7 bases match TRBD1. The V and J ends lost 4 bases and 4 bases, in that order; junction bases with no gene match: 13. The length of the CDR3 is 16 residues. The V gene's germline CDR1 is SGDLS and CDR2 YYNGEE. CDR3 coding DNA: TGTGCCAGCAGCCCCAGAACAGGGGTGAGGAGCACTGAAGCTTTCTTT. As protein: CASSPRTGVRSTEAFF.

The rearrangement uses TRBV27 and TRBJ2-1; 7 bases align to TRBD2. The CDR3 length is 16 residues. The V segment lost 7 bases and the J segment 4 bases; nucleotides outside the gene matches: 13. The V gene's germline CDR1 is MNHEY and CDR2 SMNVEV (reference sequence). This CDR3 reads CASTSQGAGLYNEQFF. The CDR3 nucleotides read TGTGCCAGCACCTCCCAGGGAGCGGGGCTGTACAATGAGCAGTTCTTC.

This clone occurred once. The genes are TRBV18 and TRBJ1-2; TRBD1 is a possible D gene (6 bases). The CDR3 runs 12 residues. Germline lookup yields CDR1 KGHSH and CDR2 LQKENI. Trimming left V 2 bases short and J 6 bases short, with 7 bases between. This CDR3 reads CASSPGGDGYTF. For the CDR3, the DNA is TGTGCCAGCTCACCAGGGGGCGATGGCTACACCTTC.

The chain joins TRBV9 to TRBJ2-2; 7 bases are a match to TRBD2. This CDR3 spans 17 amino acids. Looked up from germline, CDR1 is SGDLS and CDR2 is YYNGEE. Trimming at V came to 2 bases and at J to 4 bases, leaving 11 bases not matched to a gene. CDR3 bases: TGTGCCAGCAGCGTGACAGCGGGACTCCGCGGCACCGGGGAGCTGTTTTTT. The encoded protein is CASSVTAGLRGTGELFF.

The CDR3, as DNA: TGTGCCAGCAGTGCCCGGATGGGGGCGCACTGGCCCTACGAGCAGTACTTC. Its translation: CASSARMGAHWPYEQYF. The chain uses TRBV6-1 and TRBJ2-7, with D perhaps matching TRBD1 (6 bases). Trimming took off 4 bases at V and 2 bases at J, with 21 bases between the two ends. Germline CDR1 is MNHNS and CDR2 is SASEGT. CDR3 length: 17 residues.

J is TRBJ1-4 and V is TRBV6-6; 7 nucleotides match TRBD1. After removal of 5 bases from V and 8 bases from J, the junction contained 14 bases not matched to a gene. Germline assignment: CDR1 MNHNY and CDR2 SVGAGI (reference sequence). CDR3 size: 16 residues. The CDR3 DNA reads as TGTGCCAGCAGTGGAAAAAACACAGGGGCCCAGGAAAAACTGTTTTTT. This gives the protein CASSGKNTGAQEKLFF.

The chain joins TRBV30 to TRBJ2-3, with no clear D. Germline V CDR1 and CDR2: GTSNPN, SVGIG (reference sequence). V was shortened by 5 bases and J by 8 bases, with 20 bases between the two germline ends. The CDR3 length is 14 residues. For the CDR3, the DNA is TGTGCCTGGGGACCCATAACTGGCGGTACTACGCAGTATTTT. It encodes CAWGPITGGTTQYF.

This chain links TRBV5-6 with TRBJ1-1; TRBD1 agrees at 12 bases. Unmatched junction bases numbered 9, after V lost 5 bases and J lost 4 bases. Per germline, CDR1 SGHDT and CDR2 YYEEEE. This CDR3 is built from 16 residues. The DNA of the CDR3 is TGTGCCAGCAGTGCCGGGACAGGGGGCGAGGGCACTGAAGCTTTCTTT. This encodes CASSAGTGGEGTEAFF.